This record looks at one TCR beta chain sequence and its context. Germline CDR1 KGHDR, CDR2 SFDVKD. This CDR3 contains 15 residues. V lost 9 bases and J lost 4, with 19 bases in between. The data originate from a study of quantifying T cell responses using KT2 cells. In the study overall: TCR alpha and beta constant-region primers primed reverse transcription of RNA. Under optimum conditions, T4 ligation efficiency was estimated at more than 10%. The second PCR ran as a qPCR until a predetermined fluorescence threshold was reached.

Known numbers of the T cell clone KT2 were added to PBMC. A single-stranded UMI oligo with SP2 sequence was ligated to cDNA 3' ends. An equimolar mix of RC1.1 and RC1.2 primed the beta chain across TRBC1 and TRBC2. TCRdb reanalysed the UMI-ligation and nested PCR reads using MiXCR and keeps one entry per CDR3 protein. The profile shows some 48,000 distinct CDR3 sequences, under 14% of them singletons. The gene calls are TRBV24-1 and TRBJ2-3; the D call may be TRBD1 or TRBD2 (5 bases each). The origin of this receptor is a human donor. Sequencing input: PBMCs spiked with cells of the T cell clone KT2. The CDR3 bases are TGTGCCACCTGCGAAGGGCAGGGAGACGCAGATACGCAGTATTTT. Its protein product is CATCEGQGDADTQYF.